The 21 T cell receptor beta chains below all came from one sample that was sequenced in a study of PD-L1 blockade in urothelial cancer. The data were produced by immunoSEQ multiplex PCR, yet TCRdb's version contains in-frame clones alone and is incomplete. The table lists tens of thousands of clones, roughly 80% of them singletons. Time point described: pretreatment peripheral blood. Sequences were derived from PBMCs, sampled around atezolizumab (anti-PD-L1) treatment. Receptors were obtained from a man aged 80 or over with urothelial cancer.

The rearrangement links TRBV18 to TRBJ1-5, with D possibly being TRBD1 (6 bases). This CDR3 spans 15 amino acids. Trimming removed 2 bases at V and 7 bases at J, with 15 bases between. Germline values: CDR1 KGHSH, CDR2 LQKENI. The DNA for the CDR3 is TGTGCCAGCTCACCATTAGGACAGTCTAACCAGCCCCAGCATTTT. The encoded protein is CASSPLGQSNQPQHF.

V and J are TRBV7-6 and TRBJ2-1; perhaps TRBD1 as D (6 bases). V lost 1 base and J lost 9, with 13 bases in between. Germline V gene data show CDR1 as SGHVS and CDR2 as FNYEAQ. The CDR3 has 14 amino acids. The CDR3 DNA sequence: TGTGCCAGCAGCTTAGAACAGGGCCCCCGTGAGCAGTTCTTC. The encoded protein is CASSLEQGPREQFF.

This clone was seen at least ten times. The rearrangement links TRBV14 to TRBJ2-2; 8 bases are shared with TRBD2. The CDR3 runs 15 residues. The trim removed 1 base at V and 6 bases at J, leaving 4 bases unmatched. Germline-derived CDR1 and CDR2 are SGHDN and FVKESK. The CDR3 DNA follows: TGTGCCAGCAGCCAAGTACTCGGGAGGGCCGGGGAGCTGTTTTTT. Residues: CASSQVLGRAGELFF.

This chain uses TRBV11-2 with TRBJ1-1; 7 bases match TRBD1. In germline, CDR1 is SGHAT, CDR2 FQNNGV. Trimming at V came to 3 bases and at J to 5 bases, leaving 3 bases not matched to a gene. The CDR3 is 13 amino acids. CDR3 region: CASSFLRGTEAFF. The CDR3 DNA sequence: TGTGCCAGCAGCTTCCTCAGGGGGACTGAAGCTTTCTTT.

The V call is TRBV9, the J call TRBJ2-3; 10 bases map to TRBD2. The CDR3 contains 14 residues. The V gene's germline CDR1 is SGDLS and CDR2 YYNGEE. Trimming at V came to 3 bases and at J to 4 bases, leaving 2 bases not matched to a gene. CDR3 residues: CASSASGSADTQYF. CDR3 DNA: TGTGCCAGCAGCGCTAGCGGGAGCGCAGATACGCAGTATTTT.

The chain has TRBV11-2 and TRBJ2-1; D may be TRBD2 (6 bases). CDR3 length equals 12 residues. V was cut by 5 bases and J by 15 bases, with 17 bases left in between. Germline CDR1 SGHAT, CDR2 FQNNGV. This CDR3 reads CASSPTTSQSFF. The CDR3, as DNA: TGTGCCAGCAGCCCGACCACTAGCCAGTCGTTCTTC.

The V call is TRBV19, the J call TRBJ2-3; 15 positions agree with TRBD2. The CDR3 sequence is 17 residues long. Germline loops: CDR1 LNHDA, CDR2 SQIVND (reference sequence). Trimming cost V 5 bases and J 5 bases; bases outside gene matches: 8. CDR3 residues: CASSPRTSGRALDTQYF. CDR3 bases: TGTGCCAGTAGTCCAAGGACTAGCGGGAGGGCCTTAGATACGCAGTATTTT.

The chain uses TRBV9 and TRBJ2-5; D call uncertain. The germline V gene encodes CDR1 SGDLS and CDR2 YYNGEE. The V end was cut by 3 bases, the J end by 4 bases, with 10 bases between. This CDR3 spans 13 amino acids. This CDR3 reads CASSESPPETQYF. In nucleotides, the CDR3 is TGTGCCAGCAGCGAAAGCCCCCCAGAGACCCAGTACTTC.

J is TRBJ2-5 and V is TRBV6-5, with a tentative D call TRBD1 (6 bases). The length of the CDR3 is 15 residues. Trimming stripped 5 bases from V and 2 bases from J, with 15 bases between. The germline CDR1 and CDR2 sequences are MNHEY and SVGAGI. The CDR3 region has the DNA TGTGCCAGCAGTATCGCCAGGGGAAGGCAAGAGACCCAGTACTTC. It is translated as CASSIARGRQETQYF.

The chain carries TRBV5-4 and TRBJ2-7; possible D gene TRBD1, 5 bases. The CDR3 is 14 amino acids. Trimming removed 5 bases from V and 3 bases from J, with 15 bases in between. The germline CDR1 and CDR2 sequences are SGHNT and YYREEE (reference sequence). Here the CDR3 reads CASSLRTDNYEQYF. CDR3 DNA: TGTGCCAGCAGTTTGAGGACGGACAACTACGAGCAGTACTTC. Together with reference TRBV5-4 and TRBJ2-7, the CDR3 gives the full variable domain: ETGVTQSPTHLIKTRGQQVTLRCSSQSGHNTVSWYQQALGQGPQFIFQYYREEENGRGNFPPRFSGLQFPNYSSELNVNALELDDSALYLCASSLRTDNYEQYFGPGTRLTVT.

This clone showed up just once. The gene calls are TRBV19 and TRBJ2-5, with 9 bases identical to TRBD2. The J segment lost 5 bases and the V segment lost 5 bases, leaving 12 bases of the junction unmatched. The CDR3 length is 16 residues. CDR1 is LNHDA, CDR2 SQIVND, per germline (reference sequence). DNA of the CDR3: TGTGCCAGTAGTTCTAGCGGGACCACATGGGTGGAGACCCAGTACTTC. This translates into CASSSSGTTWVETQYF. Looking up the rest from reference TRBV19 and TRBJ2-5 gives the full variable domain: DGGITQSPKYLFRKEGQNVTLSCEQNLNHDAMYWYRQDPGQGLRLIYYSQIVNDFQKGDIAEGYSVSREKKESFPLTVTSAQKNPTAFYLCASSSSGTTWVETQYFGPGTRLLVL.

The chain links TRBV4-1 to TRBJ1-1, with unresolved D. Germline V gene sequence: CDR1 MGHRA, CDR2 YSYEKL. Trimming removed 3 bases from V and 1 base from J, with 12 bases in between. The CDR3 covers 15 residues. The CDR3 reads CASSHPLDRNTEAFF. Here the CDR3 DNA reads TGCGCCAGCAGCCACCCACTTGATCGGAACACTGAAGCTTTCTTT.

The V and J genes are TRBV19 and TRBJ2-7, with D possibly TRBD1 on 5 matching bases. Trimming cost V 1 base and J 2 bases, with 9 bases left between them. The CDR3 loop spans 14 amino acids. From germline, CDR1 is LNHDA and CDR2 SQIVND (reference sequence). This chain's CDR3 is CASSIGEGAYEQYF. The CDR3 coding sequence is TGTGCCAGTAGTATAGGGGAAGGGGCCTACGAGCAGTACTTC. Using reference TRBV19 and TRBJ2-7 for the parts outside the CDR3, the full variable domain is DGGITQSPKYLFRKEGQNVTLSCEQNLNHDAMYWYRQDPGQGLRLIYYSQIVNDFQKGDIAEGYSVSREKKESFPLTVTSAQKNPTAFYLCASSIGEGAYEQYFGPGTRLTVT.

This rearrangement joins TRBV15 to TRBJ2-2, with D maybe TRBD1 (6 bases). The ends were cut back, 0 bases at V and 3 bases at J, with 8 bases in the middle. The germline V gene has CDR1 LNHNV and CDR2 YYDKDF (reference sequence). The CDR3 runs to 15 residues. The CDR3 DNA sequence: TGTGCCACCAGCAGAGACAGGGGAGACACCGGGGAGCTGTTTTTT. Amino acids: CATSRDRGDTGELFF.

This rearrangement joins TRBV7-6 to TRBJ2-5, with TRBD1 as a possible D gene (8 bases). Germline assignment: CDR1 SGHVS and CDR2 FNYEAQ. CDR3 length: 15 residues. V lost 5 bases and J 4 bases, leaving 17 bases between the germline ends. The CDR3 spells CASSATTGGAETQYF. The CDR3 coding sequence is TGTGCCAGCAGCGCCACTACAGGGGGGGCAGAGACCCAGTACTTC.

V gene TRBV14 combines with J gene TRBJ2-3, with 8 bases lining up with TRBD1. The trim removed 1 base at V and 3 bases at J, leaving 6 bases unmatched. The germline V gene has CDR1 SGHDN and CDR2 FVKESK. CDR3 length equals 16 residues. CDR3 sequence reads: CASSQGPDRVTDTQYF. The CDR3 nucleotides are TGTGCCAGCAGCCAAGGTCCGGACAGGGTGACAGATACGCAGTATTTT.

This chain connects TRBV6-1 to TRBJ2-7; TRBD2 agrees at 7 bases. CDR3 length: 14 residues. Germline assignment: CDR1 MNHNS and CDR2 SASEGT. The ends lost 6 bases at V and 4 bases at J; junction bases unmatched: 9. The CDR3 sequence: CASRPAGSVYEQYF. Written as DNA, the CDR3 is TGTGCCAGCAGGCCAGCGGGGTCCGTGTACGAGCAGTACTTC.

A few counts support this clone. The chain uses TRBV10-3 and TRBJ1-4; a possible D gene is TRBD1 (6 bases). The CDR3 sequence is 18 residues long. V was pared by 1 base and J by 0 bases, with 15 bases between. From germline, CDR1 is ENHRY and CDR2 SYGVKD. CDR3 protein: CAISELGTRAATNEKLFF. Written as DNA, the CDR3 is TGTGCCATCAGTGAGTTGGGGACACGGGCCGCAACTAATGAAAAACTGTTTTTT.

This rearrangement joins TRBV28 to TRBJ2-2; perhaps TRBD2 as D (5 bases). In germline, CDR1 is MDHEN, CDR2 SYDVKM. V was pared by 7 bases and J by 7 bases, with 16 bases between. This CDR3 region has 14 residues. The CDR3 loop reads CASIPSRGIGELFF. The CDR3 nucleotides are TGTGCCAGCATACCCTCCCGAGGGATCGGGGAGCTGTTTTTT.

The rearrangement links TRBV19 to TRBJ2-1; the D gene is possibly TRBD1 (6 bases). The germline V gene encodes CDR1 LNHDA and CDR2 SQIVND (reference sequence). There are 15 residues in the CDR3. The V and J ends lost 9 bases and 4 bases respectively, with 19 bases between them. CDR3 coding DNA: TGTGCCAGCACCCCACCGGGACACCCTTACAATGAGCAGTTCTTC. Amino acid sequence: CASTPPGHPYNEQFF.

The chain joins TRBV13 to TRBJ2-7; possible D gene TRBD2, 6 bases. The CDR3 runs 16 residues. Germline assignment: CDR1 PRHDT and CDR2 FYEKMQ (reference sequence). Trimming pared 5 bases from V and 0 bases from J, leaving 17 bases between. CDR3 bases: TGTGCCAGCAGCCCAGCACCAGCGGGTTCCTCCTACGAGCAGTACTTC. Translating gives CASSPAPAGSSYEQYF.